Below, 17 T cell receptor beta chains from the same sample are listed, as sequenced in a study of post-analysis software for immune sequencing data (dated by TCRdb to 2013 to 2016). Overall study outcomes, separate from this receptor: Significantly higher frequencies in patients than in controls were found for about five TRBV segments, including TRBV5-6, TRBV5-1 and TRBV20-1.

The method behind the library was PCR. TCRdb shows the sequencer as Illumina HiSeq 2500. Unique molecular identifiers were incorporated into TCR beta cDNA libraries to reduce PCR and sequencing biases. TCRdb passed the public sequencing reads through fastp at Q25 and MiXCR, retaining productive beta sequences. One record per CDR3 amino acid sequence lists the most common genes and DNA. Counted in this sample were about 770,000 distinct CDR3 sequences; about half of them appeared once. The ten biggest clones cover roughly 4.5% of the sample. These receptors are not linked to any known antigen. The specimen was blood. The receptors originated from a girl aged 10-17 years with multiple sclerosis.

This clonotype was recorded a few times. The chain is built from TRBV12-3 or TRBV12-4 and TRBJ2-5, with a possible D match to TRBD1 (5 bases). Between the trimmed V and J ends, which lost 7 bases and 4 bases, there was a span of 16 bases. CDR3 size: 14 residues. The CDR3 spells CASTPPGAAETQYF. CDR3 nucleotides: TGTGCCAGCACCCCCCCTGGGGCTGCAGAGACCCAGTACTTC.

This clonotype was seen more than once but under ten times. The rearrangement links TRBV7-6 to TRBJ2-2, with D tentatively TRBD2 (7 bases). Trimming stripped 5 bases from V and 1 base from J, with 14 bases between. CDR1 is SGHVS and CDR2 is FNYEAQ in the germline V gene. The CDR3 length is 16 residues. The CDR3 is CASSPKAGQNTGELFF. The CDR3 DNA sequence: TGTGCCAGCAGCCCTAAAGCGGGACAGAACACCGGGGAGCTGTTTTTT. Full variable domain (missing parts from reference TRBV7-6 and TRBJ2-2): GAGVSQSPRYKVTKRGQDVALRCDPISGHVSLYWYRQALGQGPEFLTYFNYEAQQDKSGLPNDRFSAERPEGSISTLTIQRTEQRDSAMYRCASSPKAGQNTGELFFGEGSRLTVL.

The chain has TRBV3-1 and TRBJ1-2, with D tentatively TRBD1 (5 bases). CDR1 is LGHDT, CDR2 YNNKEL, per germline (reference sequence). The length of the CDR3 is 14 residues. Trimming removed 0 bases from V and 4 bases from J, with 9 bases in between. CDR3 sequence reads: CASSQDRVSYGYTF. The CDR3 DNA reads as TGTGCCAGCAGCCAAGACAGGGTTAGCTATGGCTACACCTTC.

V and J are TRBV2 and TRBJ1-1; D unclear. Trimming removed 9 bases from V and 7 bases from J, with 9 bases in between. This CDR3 has 10 residues. CDR1 is SNHLY, CDR2 FYNNEI, per germline. The CDR3 DNA is TGTGCCAGTCCTAGAGGTGAAGCTTTCTTT. Its protein is CASPRGEAFF.

V is TRBV5-1 and J is TRBJ2-5; 9 positions match TRBD1. The J call may be mistaken, given a closer DNA end match to TRBJ2-7. The CDR3 extends over 13 amino acids. Germline CDR1 is SGHRS and CDR2 is YFSETQ. The CDR3 sequence: CASSFGTGNEQYF. The CDR3 nucleotides are TGCGCCAGCAGCTTCGGGACAGGGAACGAGCAGTACTTC.

The J gene is TRBJ2-1, the V gene TRBV2; 8 nucleotides match TRBD2. CDR1 and CDR2 from the germline V gene are SNHLY and FYNNEI. Unmatched junction bases numbered 8, after V lost 4 bases and J lost 0 bases. The CDR3 runs 17 residues. The CDR3 region has the DNA TGTGCCAGCAGTGGGGAGGGAGGGACTAGCTCCTACAATGAGCAGTTCTTC. This translates into CASSGEGGTSSYNEQFF.

Concerning this clonotype: One end of the junction does not line up with germline, which may come from a read error. The genes are TRBV7-8 and TRBJ2-4; TRBD1 or TRBD2 may be the D gene (5 bases each). Per germline, CDR1 SGHVS and CDR2 FQNEAQ. The CDR3 totals 13 residues. The CDR3 nucleotides are TGTGCCAGCAGCCCGGGGAATAGTGGACATTATCACTTC. Its protein is CASSPGNSGHYHF.

CDR3 in DNA: TGCGCCAGCAGTGAGGGGAGTTCGGGCCTGACTTTC. Protein: CASSEGSSGLTF. The chain has TRBV10-2 and TRBJ2-6; the D gene is possibly TRBD2 (5 bases). The CDR3 loop spans 12 amino acids. Trimming cost V 2 bases and J 15 bases, with 11 bases left between them. CDR1 is WSHSY and CDR2 is SAAADI in the germline V gene.

The chain recombines TRBV7-6 with TRBJ1-1; a weak D match, TRBD1 (5 bases). This CDR3 region has 15 residues. V was pared by 1 base and J by 4 bases, with 13 bases between. Germline CDR1 and CDR2: SGHVS and FNYEAQ. The CDR3 spells CASSLGAGAGTEAFF. CDR3 coding DNA: TGTGCCAGCAGCTTAGGGGCCGGGGCTGGCACTGAAGCTTTCTTT.

This clonotype occurred a few times. The chain recombines TRBV20-1 with TRBJ2-3; no reliable D call. Per germline, CDR1 DFQATT and CDR2 SNEGSKA (reference sequence). The V gene lost 2 bases and the J gene lost 0 bases, with 6 bases spanning the gap. The CDR3 contains 13 residues. For the CDR3, the DNA is TGCAGTGCTAGACCAACTAGCACAGATACGCAGTATTTT. It is translated as CSARPTSTDTQYF.

This clonotype occurred once. CDR3 DNA sequence: TGTGCCAGCAGCTTAGGTCTTAGCGGGGTATACAATGAGCAGTTCTTC. It translates to CASSLGLSGVYNEQFF. This rearrangement joins TRBV7-6 to TRBJ2-1; 8 positions agree with TRBD2. Germline V lookup: CDR1 SGHVS, CDR2 FNYEAQ. This CDR3 contains 16 residues. The V gene end was trimmed by 1 base and the J gene end by 4 bases; junction bases not matched to a gene: 6.

This clonotype was detected only a few times. V gene TRBV7-9 combines with J gene TRBJ2-1; no clear D. V dropped 1 base and J dropped 5 bases, with 9 bases sitting between them. Germline V CDR1 and CDR2: SEHNR, FQNEAQ (reference sequence). CDR3 size: 14 residues. The CDR3 nucleotides are TGTGCCAGCAGCTTAGAACGCCTAGACAATGAGCAGTTCTTC. Residues: CASSLERLDNEQFF.

V usage is TRBV7-2 and J usage is TRBJ2-5; D is undetermined. Per the germline V gene, CDR1 is SGHTA and CDR2 is FQGNSA. This CDR3 region has 13 residues. Trimming removed 1 base from V and 5 bases from J, with 8 bases in between. The CDR3 region is CASSLDLGETQYF. CDR3 nucleotides: TGTGCCAGCAGCTTAGACTTAGGGGAGACCCAGTACTTC.

Only a few counts were recorded for this clonotype. The chain combines TRBV7-2 with TRBJ2-5, with D possibly matching TRBD1 (5 bases). V was shortened by 4 bases and J by 2 bases, with 14 bases between the two germline ends. CDR3 length: 15 amino acids. From germline, CDR1 is SGHTA and CDR2 FQGNSA. CDR3 sequence reads: CASSSQGWFQETQYF. The CDR3 DNA sequence: TGTGCCAGCAGCTCCCAGGGTTGGTTTCAAGAGACCCAGTACTTC.

The rearrangement links TRBV30 to TRBJ2-3; D is tentatively TRBD1 or TRBD2 (6 bases each). V gave up 3 bases and J gave up 3 bases, with 13 bases separating them. CDR1 is GTSNPN, CDR2 SVGIG, per germline (reference sequence). This CDR3 has 14 residues. Here the CDR3 reads CAWRGAGRTDTQYF. The DNA for the CDR3 is TGTGCCTGGAGGGGGGCGGGGAGAACAGATACGCAGTATTTT.

The chain is built from TRBV6-6 and TRBJ2-7; possible D gene TRBD2, 5 bases. Germline V gene lookup returns CDR1 MNHNY and CDR2 SVGAGI (reference sequence). CDR3 length equals 14 residues. With 5 bases removed from V and 5 bases from J, the gap between germline ends came to 16 bases. The CDR3 bases are TGTGCCAGCAGTGGAACCTCTAGCATCCACGAGCAGTACTTC. It yields the protein CASSGTSSIHEQYF.

The V gene is TRBV4-3, the J gene TRBJ2-1; D might be TRBD2 (6 bases). The CDR3 totals 17 residues. Trimming removed 1 base from V and 2 bases from J, with 15 bases in between. CDR1 is LGHNA, CDR2 YSLEER, per germline. The CDR3 here is CASSQVSWDLPYNEQFF. CDR3 DNA: TGCGCCAGCAGCCAAGTATCCTGGGACTTACCCTACAATGAGCAGTTCTTC.